The clone carrying this T cell receptor (beta chain) occurred a few times. Its antigen is undetermined. The Oncomine TCR Beta short-read assay sequenced DNA from cultured CD4+ T cells. Using the QIAamp micro DNA kit, genomic DNA was extracted from the CD4+ T cells that had been cultured. TCRdb reanalysed the PCR reads using MiXCR and keeps one entry per CDR3 protein. Among 9,500 to 15,000 distinct CDR3 sequences listed, around half were seen once. The sample is drawn from a study of vaccination and CD4 T cells after COVID-19. Broader study findings: Researchers report that 304 of 307 vaccine-specific clones in convalescent patients proved spike mono-reactive.

Per germline, CDR1 MNHEY and CDR2 SMNVEV (reference sequence). The CDR3 is made up of 11 amino acids. V was trimmed by 3 bases and J by 5 bases, leaving 5 bases between them. Noted treatment: roughly nine-day PBMC culture with coronavirus spike peptide pools or control peptides (ViraFEST assay). V gene TRBV27 combines with J gene TRBJ2-7; D not resolved. This TCR was sampled from a human donor who had recovered from COVID-19. Sequencing was carried out using CD4+ T cells from blood, cultured in vitro. CDR3 protein: CASSFGHEQYF. CDR3 DNA sequence: TGTGCCAGCAGTTTCGGCCACGAGCAGTACTTC.